The next 9 T cell receptor beta chains were all read from a single sample in a study of T cell changes during pregnancy in multiple sclerosis. Assay used: immunoSEQ multiplex PCR; TCRdb lists only in-frame clones, some missing. The table includes around 100,000 clones, roughly nine tenths detected once. The material was peripheral blood, obtained after pregnancy. The receptors here all came from a female donor with multiple sclerosis, enrolled in a pregnancy study.

The chain recombines TRBV29-1 with TRBJ1-2; no reliable D call. CDR1 is SQVTM and CDR2 is ANQGSEA in the germline V gene. V shed 3 bases and J shed 4 bases, with 9 bases lying between them. There are 12 residues in the CDR3. Written as DNA, the CDR3 is TGCAGCGTTGATACAATCTCCTATGGCTACACCTTC. Its translation: CSVDTISYGYTF.

V usage is TRBV6-6 and J usage is TRBJ1-4; 10 bases map to TRBD1. The CDR3 consists of 14 residues. V gave up 5 bases and J gave up 8 bases; unmatched junction bases: 5. Per germline, CDR1 MNHNY and CDR2 SVGAGI (reference sequence). Here the CDR3 reads CASSRQGAPEKLFF. Here the CDR3 DNA reads TGTGCCAGCAGTCGACAGGGGGCGCCAGAAAAACTGTTTTTT.

This chain connects TRBV18 to TRBJ2-2, with 8 bases lining up with TRBD1. CDR3 length: 17 residues. CDR1 is KGHSH, CDR2 LQKENI, per germline. The V gene end was trimmed by 3 bases and the J gene end by 0 bases; junction bases not matched to a gene: 6. The CDR3 loop reads CASSPQQGGANTGELFF. DNA for the CDR3: TGTGCCAGCTCACCTCAACAGGGGGGAGCGAACACCGGGGAGCTGTTTTTT.

V is TRBV28 and J is TRBJ1-5; 8 positions match TRBD1. Germline CDR1 MDHEN, CDR2 SYDVKM. The junction had 2 bases not matched to a gene; V was cut back by 2 bases and J by 2 bases. The CDR3 is made up of 15 amino acids. This CDR3 reads CASSLQGAGNQPQHF. CDR3 bases: TGTGCCAGCAGTTTACAGGGGGCCGGCAATCAGCCCCAGCATTTT. The whole variable domain, filled in from reference TRBV28 and TRBJ1-5, reads DVKVTQSSRYLVKRTGEKVFLECVQDMDHENMFWYRQDPGLGLRLIYFSYDVKMKEKGDIPEGYSVSREKKERFSLILESASTNQTSMYLCASSLQGAGNQPQHFGDGTRLSIL.

This sequence joins TRBV7-8 and TRBJ2-7, with D tentatively TRBD2 (6 bases). This CDR3 comprises 15 residues. CDR1 and CDR2 from the germline V gene are SGHVS and FQNEAQ. Trimming shortened V by 4 bases and J by 0 bases, and 13 bases separated the two germline ends. Written as DNA, the CDR3 is TGTGCCAGCAGCTCTGGGACTTACCCCTCCTACGAGCAGTACTTC. It specifies CASSSGTYPSYEQYF. Together with reference TRBV7-8 and TRBJ2-7, the CDR3 gives the full variable domain: GAGVSQSPRYKVAKRGQDVALRCDPISGHVSLFWYQQALGQGPEFLTYFQNEAQLDKSGLPSDRFFAERPEGSVSTLKIQRTQQEDSAVYLCASSSGTYPSYEQYFGPGTRLTVT.

This chain uses TRBV12-5 with TRBJ2-7; 8 nucleotides line up with TRBD2. Trimming took 3 bases from V and 5 from J; bases not matched to a gene: 0. The CDR3 is 12 residues long. The V gene's germline CDR1 is LGHNT and CDR2 FRNRAP. DNA for the CDR3: TGTGCTAGTGGTTTCGGGAGGGACGAGCAGTACTTC. This codes for CASGFGRDEQYF.

The CDR3, as DNA: TGTGCCAGCAGCGTAGCTCAGGGGGTAACCGGGGAGCTGTTTTTT. Protein: CASSVAQGVTGELFF. The rearrangement uses TRBV9 and TRBJ2-2, with 7 bases aligning to TRBD1. CDR1 is SGDLS and CDR2 is YYNGEE in the germline V gene. Trimming at V came to 0 bases and at J to 5 bases, leaving 4 bases not matched to a gene. The CDR3 loop spans 15 amino acids.

The chain is built from TRBV15 and TRBJ1-5; D uncertain. V was shortened by 1 base and J by 7 bases, with 8 bases between the two germline ends. From germline, CDR1 is LNHNV and CDR2 YYDKDF (reference sequence). This CDR3 comprises 13 residues. The CDR3 region is CATSRGGFQPQHF. The CDR3 DNA sequence: TGTGCCACCAGCAGAGGAGGGTTCCAGCCCCAGCATTTT.

V usage is TRBV5-1 and J usage is TRBJ1-1; maybe TRBD1 (6 bases). CDR3 length: 16 residues. The V and J ends lost 4 bases and 0 bases respectively, with 16 bases between them. CDR1 and CDR2 (germline): SGHRS, YFSETQ. CDR3 in amino acids: CASSGKQGNVNTEAFF. In DNA form, the CDR3 reads TGCGCCAGCAGCGGGAAACAGGGAAACGTGAACACTGAAGCTTTCTTT.